Below are 28 T cell receptor beta chains sequenced from a single sample in a study of OX40 agonist ivuxolimab in advanced cancers. This table comes from immunoSEQ multiplex PCR, and its TCRdb copy is limited to in-frame clones, with some not included. The sample yields approximately 84,000 clones, under 95% seen once. The material sequenced was CD4+ or CD8+ T cells sorted from blood, taken in a trial of the OX40 agonist ivuxolimab. These receptors were taken from an adult with an advanced solid tumor such as melanoma, head and neck, liver or kidney cancer.

The gene calls are TRBV7-2 and TRBJ2-7; TRBD2 might be the D (5 bases). V lost 5 bases, J lost 0 bases, and 11 bases lay in between. The germline V gene has CDR1 SGHTA and CDR2 FQGNSA. CDR3 length: 14 residues. The CDR3 spells CASSERGSSYEQYF. The CDR3 DNA follows: TGTGCCAGCAGCGAAAGAGGGAGCTCCTACGAGCAGTACTTC.

The J gene is TRBJ2-7, the V gene TRBV28, with D tentatively TRBD1 (6 bases). V gave up 3 bases and J gave up 2 bases, with 11 bases separating them. The CDR3 sequence is 14 residues long. The germline V gene encodes CDR1 MDHEN and CDR2 SYDVKM. CDR3 protein: CASSFPRTAYEQYF. The CDR3 DNA is TGTGCCAGCAGTTTCCCTCGGACAGCCTACGAGCAGTACTTC.

The CDR3 here is CASRAVDRVGETQYF. Here the CDR3 DNA reads TGTGCCAGCAGAGCCGTGGACAGGGTAGGGGAGACCCAGTACTTC. The chain employs TRBV13 and TRBJ2-5; 8 bases fit TRBD1. After removal of 6 bases from V and 5 bases from J, the junction contained 11 bases not matched to a gene. CDR1 and CDR2 (germline): PRHDT, FYEKMQ (reference sequence). This CDR3 comprises 15 residues.

In this sample, this clone turned up once. The chain is built from TRBV27 and TRBJ1-3; unclear D gene. Germline CDR1 and CDR2: MNHEY and SMNVEV (reference sequence). Deletions cut 5 bases from V and 0 bases from J, with 17 bases between. The CDR3 spans 17 residues. The CDR3 region is CASSLRDLGLSGNTIYF. CDR3 nucleotide sequence: TGTGCCAGCAGTCTCCGGGATTTAGGGCTCTCTGGAAACACCATATATTTT.

The rearrangement links TRBV6-1 to TRBJ1-3, with D unclear. The CDR3 covers 16 residues. From germline, CDR1 is MNHNS and CDR2 SASEGT. Deletions cut 4 bases from V and 2 bases from J, with 15 bases between. The CDR3 DNA is TGTGCCAGCAGTGCAAATGGATCCCCGCCTGGAAACACCATATATTTT. This codes for CASSANGSPPGNTIYF.

This chain connects TRBV6-6 to TRBJ2-3; 8 positions agree with TRBD2. The CDR3 has 16 amino acids. Germline lookup yields CDR1 MNHNY and CDR2 SVGAGI (reference sequence). V dropped 4 bases and J dropped 2; count of bases not matched to a gene: 8. The CDR3 protein is CASSFPVAGLTDTQYF. The CDR3, as DNA: TGTGCCAGCAGTTTTCCCGTAGCGGGACTCACAGATACGCAGTATTTT.

The rearrangement uses TRBV23-1 and TRBJ2-5, with D possibly being TRBD1 or TRBD2 (5 bases each). TRBV23-1 has ORF status, its function being uncertain. The CDR3 covers 17 residues. V was trimmed by 2 bases and J by 1 base, leaving 17 bases between them. This chain's CDR3 is CASSQRPRDGCQETQYF. Here the CDR3 DNA reads TGCGCCAGCAGTCAACGGCCCCGGGACGGTTGCCAAGAGACCCAGTACTTC.

The chain links TRBV28 to TRBJ2-2; 10 bases are a match to TRBD2. Germline CDR1 is MDHEN and CDR2 is SYDVKM. The ends lost 4 bases at V and 6 bases at J; junction bases unmatched: 5. The CDR3 covers 15 residues. As DNA, the CDR3 is TGTGCCAGCAGTTCAGCGGGAGGGCCGGCCGGGGAGCTGTTTTTT. Encoded protein: CASSSAGGPAGELFF.

J is TRBJ1-2 and V is TRBV4-1; D call uncertain. Germline V CDR1 and CDR2: MGHRA, YSYEKL. The V end lost 0 bases, the J end lost 1 base, and 6 bases lay between the germline ends. This CDR3 is built from 14 residues. Here the CDR3 reads CASSQEGFNYGYTF. CDR3 nucleotides: TGCGCCAGCAGCCAAGAGGGATTTAACTATGGCTACACCTTC.

The chain links TRBV7-6 to TRBJ1-2, with a tentative D call TRBD1 (5 bases). The CDR3 has 14 residues. Germline CDR1 reads SGHVS; CDR2 reads FNYEAQ. Trimming removed 5 bases from V and 8 bases from J, with 18 bases in between. The CDR3 sequence: CASSPWGTLGGYTF. The CDR3 DNA is TGTGCCAGCAGCCCGTGGGGGACTCTGGGCGGCTACACCTTC. Full variable domain (remainder filled in from reference TRBV7-6 and TRBJ1-2): GAGVSQSPRYKVTKRGQDVALRCDPISGHVSLYWYRQALGQGPEFLTYFNYEAQQDKSGLPNDRFSAERPEGSISTLTIQRTEQRDSAMYRCASSPWGTLGGYTFGSGTRLTVV.

The genes are TRBV11-3 and TRBJ1-2; D may be TRBD1 (5 bases). The CDR3 contains 13 residues. The germline gives CDR1 SGHNT, CDR2 YENEEA. Trimming cost V 1 base and J 4 bases, with 7 bases left between them. CDR3 nucleotides: TGTGCCAGCAGCTTAGGTGGGGCCTATGGCTACACCTTC. Its protein is CASSLGGAYGYTF.

This chain connects TRBV25-1 to TRBJ2-2; D ambiguous. The germline V gene has CDR1 MGHDK and CDR2 SYGVNS. The CDR3 extends over 14 amino acids. Trimming removed 2 bases from V and 8 bases from J, with 12 bases in between. CDR3: CASSERPGSGELFF. CDR3 nucleotides: TGTGCCAGCAGTGAACGACCAGGTTCTGGGGAGCTGTTTTTT.

The CDR3 sequence: CASSGVFLTGSTDTQYF. The CDR3 DNA reads TGTGCCAGCAGTGGGGTATTTTTGACAGGGAGCACAGATACGCAGTATTTT. This chain joins TRBV2 and TRBJ2-3, with 7 bases that match TRBD1. Germline CDR1 is SNHLY and CDR2 is FYNNEI. This CDR3 is 17 amino acids long. With V trimmed by 4 bases and J by 0 bases, 10 bases remained unmatched.

The chain uses TRBV5-1 and TRBJ2-1, with D possibly being TRBD1 (5 bases). In germline, CDR1 is SGHRS, CDR2 YFSETQ. V was shortened by 4 bases and J by 3 bases, with 14 bases between the two germline ends. The CDR3 contains 15 residues. The CDR3 here is CASSTPGSLYNEQFF. The CDR3 region has the DNA TGCGCCAGCAGCACCCCAGGGTCTCTCTACAATGAGCAGTTCTTC.

The V call is TRBV7-6, the J call TRBJ2-3; 7 positions agree with TRBD2. The germline gives CDR1 SGHVS, CDR2 FNYEAQ. The trim removed 5 bases at V and 9 bases at J, leaving 14 bases unmatched. The CDR3 extends over 15 amino acids. The CDR3 sequence: CASSDRGRARNTQYF. The CDR3 DNA reads as TGTGCCAGCAGCGACCGAGGGAGGGCACGGAACACGCAGTATTTT.

The chain is built from TRBV18 and TRBJ2-4; 10 positions match TRBD1. The germline gives CDR1 KGHSH, CDR2 LQKENI. This CDR3 is built from 15 residues. Losses at the gene ends were 5 bases for V and 7 bases for J; bases not matched to a gene: 8. CDR3 in amino acids: CASSSGQGGANIQYF. CDR3 bases: TGTGCCAGCTCATCTGGACAGGGGGGCGCGAACATTCAGTACTTC.

The CDR3 sequence: CASRVRGNEQYF. The CDR3 DNA follows: TGCGCCAGCAGGGTGAGGGGGAACGAGCAGTACTTC. The chain combines TRBV10-2 with TRBJ2-7; the D gene is possibly TRBD1 (6 bases). CDR1 and CDR2 (germline): WSHSY, SAAADI. The CDR3 has 12 amino acids. V was trimmed by 6 bases and J by 5 bases, leaving 11 bases between them.

V usage is TRBV5-1 and J usage is TRBJ2-7, with TRBD1 identical over 9 bases. The V gene end was trimmed by 3 bases and the J gene end by 6 bases; junction bases not matched to a gene: 7. Germline V gene lookup returns CDR1 SGHRS and CDR2 YFSETQ. There are 14 residues in the CDR3. CDR3 coding DNA: TGCGCCAGCAGCTCGGGGACAGGGCTACCCGAGCAGTACTTC. It encodes CASSSGTGLPEQYF.

This clone was counted once. The CDR3 is CASSYSTPQDTQYF. The CDR3 bases are TGTGCCAGCAGTTACTCTACCCCCCAAGATACGCAGTATTTT. The V and J genes are TRBV6-5 and TRBJ2-3; D remains unclear. Trimming cost V 0 bases and J 5 bases, with 9 bases left between them. This CDR3 region has 14 residues. Looked up from germline, CDR1 is MNHEY and CDR2 is SVGAGI.

This chain connects TRBV6-5 to TRBJ1-1; maybe TRBD1 (5 bases). Trimming took off 11 bases at V and 1 base at J, with 11 bases between the two ends. Germline CDR1 reads MNHEY; CDR2 reads SVGAGI. The CDR3 extends over 12 amino acids. The CDR3 here is CAGGGANTEAFF. DNA of the CDR3: TGTGCCGGGGGGGGAGCGAACACTGAAGCTTTCTTT.

This chain links TRBV7-2 with TRBJ2-5; D gene unclear. This CDR3 spans 13 amino acids. The germline V gene encodes CDR1 SGHTA and CDR2 FQGNSA. V shed 5 bases and J shed 1 base, with 8 bases lying between them. Here the CDR3 DNA reads TGTGCCAGCAGCATACCCTTCCAAGAGACCCAGTACTTC. Encoded protein: CASSIPFQETQYF.

The chain has TRBV2 and TRBJ2-2; possible D gene TRBD1, 5 bases. V was cut by 4 bases and J by 2 bases, with 11 bases left in between. The CDR3 runs 15 residues. Germline V gene sequence: CDR1 SNHLY, CDR2 FYNNEI. CDR3 sequence reads: CASSAEQANTGELFF. The CDR3 DNA sequence: TGTGCCAGCAGTGCAGAACAGGCAAACACCGGGGAGCTGTTTTTT.

The chain uses TRBV15 and TRBJ2-5; 10 positions agree with TRBD2. CDR1 LNHNV and CDR2 YYDKDF come from the germline V gene (reference sequence). V dropped 2 bases and J dropped 5; count of bases not matched to a gene: 8. The CDR3 sequence is 16 residues long. CDR3 loop: CATSRRSSGRKETQYF. CDR3 DNA sequence: TGTGCCACCAGCAGACGATCTAGCGGGAGAAAGGAGACCCAGTACTTC.

This clone has only a few counts. This chain connects TRBV19 to TRBJ1-2, with TRBD1 as a possible D gene (6 bases). The CDR3 covers 12 residues. From germline, CDR1 is LNHDA and CDR2 SQIVND (reference sequence). With 8 bases removed from V and 4 bases from J, the gap between germline ends came to 11 bases. The CDR3 DNA sequence: TGTGCCAGTGCGGACAGCTTCTATGGCTACACCTTC. This codes for CASADSFYGYTF.

The chain links TRBV19 to TRBJ2-4; 9 positions agree with TRBD1. This CDR3 contains 14 residues. After removal of 5 bases from V and 5 bases from J, the junction contained 4 bases not matched to a gene. The germline CDR1 and CDR2 sequences are LNHDA and SQIVND (reference sequence). CDR3 sequence: CASSYRDRENIQYF. The CDR3 coding sequence is TGTGCCAGTAGTTACCGGGACAGGGAAAACATTCAGTACTTC.

This chain links TRBV11-2 with TRBJ2-3, with unresolved D. V lost 1 base and J lost 0, with 2 bases in between. The CDR3 totals 13 residues. Germline CDR1 is SGHAT and CDR2 is FQNNGV. CDR3 sequence: CASSLGSTDTQYF. In DNA, the CDR3 is TGTGCCAGCAGCTTAGGGAGCACAGATACGCAGTATTTT.

DNA for the CDR3: TGTGCCAGCAGCTCACCAAGCGGATCGGGACAGGGGGTAGGAGAGACCCAGTACTTC. Translated, it gives CASSSPSGSGQGVGETQYF. The rearrangement links TRBV7-9 to TRBJ2-5; 11 bases agree with TRBD1. The CDR3 runs 19 residues. Germline CDR1 and CDR2: SEHNR and FQNEAQ (reference sequence). The junction had 17 bases not matched to a gene; V was cut back by 4 bases and J by 4 bases.

V is TRBV5-4 and J is TRBJ2-1; 11 bases line up with TRBD2. The CDR3 extends over 16 amino acids. V shed 3 bases and J 7 bases; nucleotides not matched to a gene: 9. Per the germline V gene, CDR1 is SGHNT and CDR2 is YYREEE (reference sequence). The CDR3 nucleotides read TGTGCCAGCAGCTCCCCCTTAGCGGGGGGGCGGAATGAGCAGTTCTTC. Encoded protein: CASSSPLAGGRNEQFF.